The T cell receptor beta chain described here comes from a study of T cell responses to AZD1222 COVID-19 vaccine. The study's findings and limits: Along spike, vaccine-associated CD4 TCRs were found throughout, with dominance at 160-218 and 743-854. Baseline seropositivity characterized only a handful of AZD1222 recipients. Unmutated variant regions are reportedly targeted by nearly half of spike-specific TCRs.

The table came from immunoSEQ multiplex PCR; TCRdb's copy has only in-frame clones and leaves some out. The table lists about 180,000 clones, around 90% of them singletons. Doses given second, at about 4 or about 12 weeks, were pooled. Germline assignment: CDR1 SGHDN and CDR2 FVKESK. This CDR3 is built from 15 residues. V gave up 4 bases and J gave up 4 bases; unmatched junction bases: 3. Concerning this clone: Its antigen is unknown.

The TCR originated in an adult who received the AZD1222 COVID-19 vaccine. The V and J genes are TRBV14 and TRBJ2-1; 11 bases agree with TRBD2. The sample in question was peripheral blood, obtained 28 days after the second AZD1222 dose. CDR3 sequence: CASSLLAGAYNEQFF. The CDR3, as DNA: TGTGCCAGCAGCCTACTAGCGGGAGCTTACAATGAGCAGTTCTTC. The entire variable domain, with the rest obtained from reference TRBV14 and TRBJ2-1, is as follows: EAGVTQFPSHSVIEKGQTVTLRCDPISGHDNLYWYRRVMGKEIKFLLHFVKESKQDESGMPNNRFLAERTGGTYSTLKVQPAELEDSGVYFCASSLLAGAYNEQFFGPGTRLTVL.